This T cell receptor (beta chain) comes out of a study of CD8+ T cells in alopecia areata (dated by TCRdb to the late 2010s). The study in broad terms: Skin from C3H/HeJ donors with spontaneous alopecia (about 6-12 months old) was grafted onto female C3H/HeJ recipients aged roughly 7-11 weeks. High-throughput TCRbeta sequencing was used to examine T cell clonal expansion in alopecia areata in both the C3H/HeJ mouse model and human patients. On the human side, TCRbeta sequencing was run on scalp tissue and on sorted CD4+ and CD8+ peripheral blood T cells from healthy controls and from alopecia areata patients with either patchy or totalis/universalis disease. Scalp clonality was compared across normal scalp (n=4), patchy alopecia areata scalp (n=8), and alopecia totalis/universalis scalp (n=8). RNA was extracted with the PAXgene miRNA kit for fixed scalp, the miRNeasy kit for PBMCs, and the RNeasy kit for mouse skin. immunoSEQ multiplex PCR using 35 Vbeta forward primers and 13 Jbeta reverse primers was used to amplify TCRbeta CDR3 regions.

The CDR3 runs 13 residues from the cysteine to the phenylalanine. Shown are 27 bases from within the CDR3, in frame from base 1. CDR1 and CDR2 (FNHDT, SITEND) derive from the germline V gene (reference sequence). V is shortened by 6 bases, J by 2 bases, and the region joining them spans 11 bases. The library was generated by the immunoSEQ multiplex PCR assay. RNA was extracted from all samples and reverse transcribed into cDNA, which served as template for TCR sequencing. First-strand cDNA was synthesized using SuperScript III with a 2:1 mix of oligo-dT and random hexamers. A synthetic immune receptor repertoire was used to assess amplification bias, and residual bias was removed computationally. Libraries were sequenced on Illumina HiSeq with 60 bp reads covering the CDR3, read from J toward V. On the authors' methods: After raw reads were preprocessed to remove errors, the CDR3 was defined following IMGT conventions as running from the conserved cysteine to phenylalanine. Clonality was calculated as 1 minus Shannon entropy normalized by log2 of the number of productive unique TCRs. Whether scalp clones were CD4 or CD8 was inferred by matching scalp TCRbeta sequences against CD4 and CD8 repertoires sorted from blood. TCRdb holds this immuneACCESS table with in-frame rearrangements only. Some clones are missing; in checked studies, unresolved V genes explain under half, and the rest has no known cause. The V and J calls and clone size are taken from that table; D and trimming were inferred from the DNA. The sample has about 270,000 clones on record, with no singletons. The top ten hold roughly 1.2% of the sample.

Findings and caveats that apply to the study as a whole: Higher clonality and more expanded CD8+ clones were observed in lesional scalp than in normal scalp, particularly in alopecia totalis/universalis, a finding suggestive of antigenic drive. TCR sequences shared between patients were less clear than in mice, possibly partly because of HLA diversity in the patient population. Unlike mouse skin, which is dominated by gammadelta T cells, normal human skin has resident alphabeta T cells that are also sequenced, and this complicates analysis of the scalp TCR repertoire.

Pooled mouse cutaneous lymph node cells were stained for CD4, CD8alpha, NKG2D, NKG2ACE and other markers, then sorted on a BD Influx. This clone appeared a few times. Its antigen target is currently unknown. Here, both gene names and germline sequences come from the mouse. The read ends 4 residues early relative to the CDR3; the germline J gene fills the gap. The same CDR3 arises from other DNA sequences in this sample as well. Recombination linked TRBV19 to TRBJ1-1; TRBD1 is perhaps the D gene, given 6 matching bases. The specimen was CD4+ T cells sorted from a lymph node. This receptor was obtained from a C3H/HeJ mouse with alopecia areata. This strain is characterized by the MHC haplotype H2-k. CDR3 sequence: CASTRDTNTEVFF. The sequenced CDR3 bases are TGTGCCAGCACCCGGGACACTAACACA.